These T cell receptor beta chains were read from a single sample in a study of blood T cells in healthy people across ages. TCRdb re-analysed the 5' RACE reads in MiXCR, keeping a single row per CDR3 protein. The sample has over 450,000 distinct CDR3 sequences, about 24% seen once. The sample was also reused in another study, on T cells of mothers and their children.

The sample taken for sequencing was blood. These receptors all come from a boy between 10 and 17 years old in good health. Each CDR3 is given with its conserved first and last residue.

>TRBV7-9|TRBJ2-2
CASSLVGVAGGSTGELFF
>TRBV20-1|TRBJ2-3
CSARSPWTPGTDTQYF
>TRBV4-1|TRBJ2-5
CASSQVSTSGNPRRETQYF
>TRBV28|TRBJ2-2
CASSAVILTTNTGELFF
>TRBV10-3|TRBJ2-3
CAISESLIQATDTQYF
>TRBV2|TRBJ2-1
CASRGGQGAYNEQFF
>TRBV7-2|TRBJ2-2
CASSAGIGGELFF
>TRBV4-3|TRBJ1-4
CASSQDETGTTNEKLFF
>TRBV29-1|TRBJ2-5
CSVEDWSPGNPPQETQYF
>TRBV4-3|TRBJ1-4
CASSQDRGQINEKLFF
>TRBV5-1|TRBJ2-5
CASALPKWDILQETQYF
>TRBV11-2|TRBJ2-7
CASSSVMVPNPYEQYF
>TRBV20-1|TRBJ2-2
CSAPDRATGELFF
>TRBV7-2|TRBJ2-2
CASSSRATRATGELFF
>TRBV28|TRBJ1-2
CASSLAQGTGGDGYTF
>TRBV20-1|TRBJ2-5
CSARDSRGRQETQYF
>TRBV9|TRBJ1-2
CASSVAGYGYTF
>TRBV6-2/TRBV6-3|-
CASSYGGRAFDEQFF
>TRBV29-1|TRBJ2-5
CSGQGVEETQYF
>TRBV12-3/TRBV12-4|TRBJ2-1
CASSLLRQGPNEQFF
>TRBV6-2/TRBV6-3|TRBJ1-6
CASRRDRSPLHF
>TRBV7-9|TRBJ2-7
CASSLVPYERYF
>TRBV7-9|TRBJ2-7
CASSNRALSYEQYF
>TRBV6-5|TRBJ1-1
CASGDRSRAFF
>TRBV4-3|TRBJ2-1
CASSQDSSLNNEQFF
>TRBV5-5|TRBJ1-4
CASSFLQGTNEKLFF
>TRBV7-9|-
CATEGAGEETQYF
>TRBV6-5|TRBJ2-3
CASSYRALGDDADTQYF
>TRBV5-1|TRBJ2-1
CASSTTGTSGDNEQFF
>TRBV28|TRBJ2-5
CASSSGRQVKTQYF
>TRBV20-1|TRBJ1-1
CSAPHPETGQNTEAFF
>TRBV5-1|TRBJ1-1
CASSSQGGEYTEAFF
>TRBV25-1|-
CAAGMNNEQFF
>TRBV29-1|TRBJ2-1
CSVVADYNEQFF
>TRBV12-3/TRBV12-4|TRBJ2-5
CASSLNRAATQYF
>TRBV20-1|TRBJ2-7
CSARGRDGYYEQYF
>TRBV12-3/TRBV12-4|TRBJ1-2
CASRPEGLYGYTF
>TRBV7-9|TRBJ2-2
CASSRDGYTGELFF
>TRBV10-2|-
CASSESTGGYEQYF
>TRBV4-2|TRBJ2-5
CAPRVLLAGQETQYF
>TRBV5-1|-
CASSLVQGVHEQYF
>TRBV28|TRBJ2-5
CASTTYQETQYF
>TRBV9|TRBJ2-5
CASSLSVAGETQYF
>TRBV7-2|TRBJ2-7
CASSLYLDGDSILYEQYF
>TRBV28|TRBJ1-3
CANSLARNTIYF
>TRBV20-1|TRBJ2-1
CSARLAGVLYNEQFF
>TRBV28|TRBJ2-3
CASSALTDTQYF
>TRBV12-3/TRBV12-4|TRBJ2-2
CASSLETVNTGELFF
>TRBV24-1|TRBJ2-2
CATSDLFGTGELFF
>TRBV9|TRBJ2-1
CANSDGGSYNEQFF
>TRBV6-5|-
CATSFTGGNEQFF
>TRBV19|TRBJ2-5
CASSVSGTNQETQYF
>TRBV9|TRBJ2-5
CASSVAAGNVETQYF